A selection of T cell receptor beta chains follows, all from one sample in a study of early T cells in non-severe SARS-CoV-2 infection. Using its own MiXCR run on the 5' RACE reads, TCRdb lists one record per CDR3 protein. The sample consists of approximately 48,000 distinct CDR3 sequences, 5.5% to 8% of them appearing once. This specimen consisted of whole blood, obtained at baseline. These receptors all come from an adult who was a healthcare worker with PCR-confirmed SARS-CoV-2 infection or an uninfected control (not recorded which). The CDR3 runs from the conserved cysteine through the conserved F or W. Fields, in order: CDR3 protein, V gene, clone size, J gene. Size is stated for part of the rows, as once, few or many counts, or as a class when the clone is expanded.

CSAASSSGGVSYEQYF,TRBV20-1,many,TRBJ2-7
CASTLTGHSNQPQHF,TRBV6-6,few,TRBJ1-5
CAISGRTGNEQFF,TRBV10-3,few,TRBJ2-1
CASSLSWEEGNQPQHF,TRBV7-9,many,TRBJ1-5
CAISLAGSDNEQFF,TRBV10-3,many,TRBJ2-1
CASRTTGKGNQPQHF,TRBV6-2/TRBV6-3,many,TRBJ1-5
CASSQVSGELFF,TRBV3-1,few,TRBJ2-2
CASSYRGRTNTEAFF,TRBV6-2/TRBV6-3,NA,TRBJ1-1
CASTRDGYYGYTF,TRBV5-5,few,TRBJ1-2
CASTDPRGGLSNQPQHF,TRBV6-2/TRBV6-3,NA,TRBJ1-5
CASSVGDRGNQPQHF,TRBV5-1,many,TRBJ1-5
CASSLALPGYTF,TRBV12-3/TRBV12-4,many,TRBJ1-2
CASSLAGSLEQYF,TRBV11-3,few,TRBJ2-7
CASSIARDIRLYEQYF,TRBV19,many,TRBJ2-7
CAWTPKQGFMNTEAFF,TRBV30,many,TRBJ1-1
CASSYGQVGTYEQYF,TRBV6-5,few,TRBJ2-7
CASGRTGNTEAFF,TRBV9,many,TRBJ1-1
CASSLRDRGRRNQPQHF,TRBV19,many,TRBJ1-5
CASSLRTDYGYTF,TRBV12-3/TRBV12-4,NA,TRBJ1-2
CAISEGQGNYNSPLHF,TRBV10-3,few,TRBJ1-6
CASSLGVPGGSGANVLTF,TRBV7-2,few,TRBJ2-6
CAWSSGVSYNSPLHF,TRBV30,few,TRBJ1-6
CASSSGLSGYEQYF,TRBV7-2,NA,TRBJ2-7
CASSIRDSEQYF,TRBV7-8,few,TRBJ2-7